This T cell receptor beta chain came from a study of T cells in Graves' hyperthyroidism and ophthalmopathy. Amplification of TCR beta CDR3 regions was performed using RNA transcripts as template. TCR CDR3 regions were first amplified by RT-PCR with HTBI primers. TCRdb re-called the multiplex PCR reads with MiXCR, one entry per CDR3 protein. The top ten clones hold approximately 26% of a sample with 450,000 to 650,000 distinct CDR3 sequences, around 20% of them seen once. The J segment lost 7 bases and the V segment lost 8 bases, leaving 6 bases of the junction unmatched. The CDR3 loop spans 14 amino acids. The germline CDR1 and CDR2 sequences are SNHLY and FYNNEI.

The sample comprised blood. This chain links TRBV2 with TRBJ1-6; 9 positions match TRBD1. The receptor's source is a man between 18 and 35 years old with Graves' hyperthyroidism. The CDR3 loop reads CASLKDRGNSPLHF. In nucleotides, the CDR3 is TGTGCCAGCCTAAAAGACAGGGGGAATTCACCCCTCCACTTT.